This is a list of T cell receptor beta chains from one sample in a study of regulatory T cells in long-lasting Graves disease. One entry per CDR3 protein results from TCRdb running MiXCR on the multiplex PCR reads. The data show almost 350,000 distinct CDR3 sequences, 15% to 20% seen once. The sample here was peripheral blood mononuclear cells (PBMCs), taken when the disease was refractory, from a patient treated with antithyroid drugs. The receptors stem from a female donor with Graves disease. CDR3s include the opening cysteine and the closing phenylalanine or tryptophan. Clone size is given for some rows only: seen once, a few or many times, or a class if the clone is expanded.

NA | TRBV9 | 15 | CASSWGTVNTGELFF
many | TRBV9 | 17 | CASSPGGLAGPKETQYF
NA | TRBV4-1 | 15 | CASSQTGFGNQPQHF
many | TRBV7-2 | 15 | CASSLVLFPRGGYTF
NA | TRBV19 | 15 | CASRPGDGSSYEQYF
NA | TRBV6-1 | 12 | CASRPTFGELFF
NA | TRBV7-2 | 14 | CASSLGAGGNEQFF
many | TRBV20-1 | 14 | CSARTSGSSYEQYF
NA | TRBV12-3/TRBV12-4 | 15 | CASSRQVESNQPQHF
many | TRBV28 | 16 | CASVGSGSSQGWEQYF
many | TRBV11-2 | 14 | CASSLASTDFWNHF
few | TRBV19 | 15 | CASRPRQEPNTEAFF
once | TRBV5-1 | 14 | CASSSATPTYGYTF
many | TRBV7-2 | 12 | CASSDWADEQYF
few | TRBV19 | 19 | CASSPQGGLGALSYYGYTF
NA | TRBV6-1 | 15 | CASSLAGQNYNEQFF
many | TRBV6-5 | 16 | CASSYSLWAVDTEAFF
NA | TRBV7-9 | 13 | CASSLPGSYGYTF
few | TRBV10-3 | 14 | CAISESDAYYEQYF
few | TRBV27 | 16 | CASSLKGGSTAYGYTF
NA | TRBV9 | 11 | CASSGWDGYTF
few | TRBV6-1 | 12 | CASRAQSGGYTF
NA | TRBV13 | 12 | CASSLANNEQFF
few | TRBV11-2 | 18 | CASSSLVGREAYTGELFF
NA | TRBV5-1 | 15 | CASSLGQRNTGELFF
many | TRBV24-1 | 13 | CATSRRGSTEAFF
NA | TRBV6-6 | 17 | CASSYSSGQGGTGELFF
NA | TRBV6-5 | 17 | CASSYSVGRGLTYEQYF
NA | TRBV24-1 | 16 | CATSDRGGQPSDEQFF
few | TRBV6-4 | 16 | CASSYEFPDRGLEQYF
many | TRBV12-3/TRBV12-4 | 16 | CASSDTIARVPYEQYF
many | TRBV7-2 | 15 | CASSLAGSVNTEAFF
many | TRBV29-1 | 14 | CSVFSPDSSYEQYF
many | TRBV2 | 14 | CASSEAVSTGEAFF
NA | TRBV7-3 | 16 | CASSSAGTLPYNEQFF
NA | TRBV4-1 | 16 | CASSHEDRGITQPQHF
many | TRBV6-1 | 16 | CASSPPGQDYSYEQYF
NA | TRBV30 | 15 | CAWSRGQGARYEQYF
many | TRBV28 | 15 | CASSKTGVYNQPQHF
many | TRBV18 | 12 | CASSPRGGDAFF
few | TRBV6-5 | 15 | CASSYSTQASYEQYF
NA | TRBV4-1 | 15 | CASSQPRDRAYGYTF
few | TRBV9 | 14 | CASSLGDTHQPQHF
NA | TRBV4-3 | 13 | CASSQVGVNIQYF
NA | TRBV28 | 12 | CANRLSNQPQHF
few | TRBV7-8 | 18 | CASSLAGGRAGRTGELFF
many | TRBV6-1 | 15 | CASSPSIGVVNGYTF
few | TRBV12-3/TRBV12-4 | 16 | CASSPRDRSFSYEQYF
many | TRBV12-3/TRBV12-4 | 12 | CASSHRAAEQYF
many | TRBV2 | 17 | CASSFPLRTGPTYEQYF